This T cell receptor beta chain came from a study of blood T cell repertoires in COVID-19. Study background: The United States, Italy and Spain were the sources of the acute and convalescent COVID-19 samples.

Assay: immunoSEQ multiplex PCR; the TCRdb copy retains only in-frame clones and omits some. The table lists 250,000 or so clones, 80% to 90% of them singletons. This TCR was sampled from a woman in her thirties or forties who had recovered from COVID-19. Specimen: peripheral blood.

CDR3 protein: CASSYAGSSYNSPLHF. The DNA of the CDR3 is TGTGCCAGCAGTTACGCGGGGAGCTCCTATAATTCACCCCTCCACTTT. The chain carries TRBV6-5 and TRBJ1-6, with D hard to call. The CDR3 totals 16 residues. Trimming took off 2 bases at V and 0 bases at J, with 8 bases between the two ends. The germline gives CDR1 MNHEY, CDR2 SVGAGI.